One and the same sample provided the 2 T cell receptor beta chains below, sequenced in a study of metastatic and nonmetastatic thyroid tumors. TCRdb re-analyzed the PCR reads through MiXCR. The table has over 55,000 clones, roughly 29% seen once. Treatment of any kind had been given to no patient before thyroid surgery. The source material was blood. These receptors originate from a female donor with papillary thyroid cancer or a benign thyroid nodule (not recorded which). Some clones in this sample may be carry-over from other donors' samples.

The chain employs TRBV29-1 and TRBJ2-3, with 10 bases fitting TRBD1. Per the germline V gene, CDR1 is SQVTM and CDR2 is ANQGSEA. This CDR3 spans 14 amino acids. V lost 6 bases and J lost 3; bases outside the gene matches: 6. The CDR3 region has the DNA TGCAGCGTACCCGACAGGGGGCGAACAGATACGCAGTATTTT. This encodes CSVPDRGRTDTQYF.

The genes are TRBV6-6 and TRBJ2-7; D is uncertain. V lost 0 bases and J 2 bases, leaving 5 bases between the germline ends. This CDR3 is built from 13 residues. The germline gives CDR1 MNHNY, CDR2 SVGAGI (reference sequence). This chain's CDR3 is CASSYSGAYEQYF. CDR3 sequence (DNA): TGTGCCAGCAGTTACTCTGGCGCCTACGAGCAGTACTTC.